A single TCR beta chain is shown here with its context. Its target is unknown. Deletions cut 6 bases from V and 1 base from J, with 13 bases between. CDR3 length: 14 residues. CDR1 is SQVTM and CDR2 is ANQGSEA in the germline V gene. Produced via immunoSEQ multiplex PCR; TCRdb's table is partial and in-frame only. The sample yields under 85,000 clones, about 89% seen once. The entry originates in a study of OX40 agonist ivuxolimab in advanced cancers. Overall study context: The patients received agonistic anti-OX40 (CD134) antibody ivuxolimab. Points from the study as a whole: The average count of expanded clones was higher among CD8+ T cells than among CD4+.

This material consisted of CD4+ or CD8+ T cells sorted from blood, taken in a trial of the OX40 agonist ivuxolimab. The clonotype was recovered from an adult with an advanced solid tumor such as melanoma, head and neck, liver or kidney cancer. V gene TRBV29-1 combines with J gene TRBJ2-1, with D maybe TRBD2 (6 bases). CDR3 loop: CSVKVGGSYNEQFF. The CDR3 DNA is TGCAGCGTCAAGGTGGGGGGTTCCTACAATGAGCAGTTCTTC.